The entry below gives a single T cell receptor beta chain sequence along with its context. Its antigen is still unknown. There are no base qualities to consult, and no much larger clone falls within one base. The data were obtained in a study of early stage breast cancer tumors (TCRdb year 2017). The study in broad terms: Of the 15 to 20 invasive breast tumors, about a dozen were found to be estrogen receptor-positive, progesterone receptor-positive and HER2-negative. On average, each sample got approximately 9.8-fold read coverage. Of the roughly 12 ER+/PR+/HER2- tumors, eight were classified as invasive ductal carcinomas and four as invasive lobular carcinomas. Across all samples, 2 million to 3 million templates representing approximately 1 million unique clonotypes were detected.

CDR1 is given as MNHEY and CDR2 as SMNVEV, both from the germline V gene (reference sequence). Its CDR3 holds 16 amino acids, cysteine through phenylalanine. Kept here is only the CDR3 DNA, which spans 48 bases and is read in frame from base 1. The germline V and J ends show losses of 6 bases and 3 bases respectively, and no gene match explains 13 bases of the junction. Broader findings and caveats from the paper: Enriched TCRB sequences shared across patients were mostly commonly generated sequences, unlikely to play an important role in the tumor microenvironment. Compared with adjacent normal breast tissue, tumors had roughly 2.5-fold higher T cell density and higher clonality. Sequencing bulk genomic DNA from unsorted cells could not capture chain pairing or functional markers like CD4, CD8 and FOXP3. Repertoires from blood and normal breast were more alike than repertoires from blood and tumor, and in about 90% of the 16 patients, comparing each tissue with blood separated tumor from normal. Analysis by tumor subtype was prevented by the small cohort size.

Every sample was amplified as two independent genomic DNA replicates, using about 0.46 ug for blood and roughly 1.6 ug for tumor or normal breast. TCRB sequencing of genomic DNA was carried out with the ImmunoSeq Intro kit according to the manufacturer's instructions. The multiplex PCR ran for 30 to 40 cycles using proprietary primers and spike-in control sequences for absolute quantification. An 87-bp fragment spanning the CDR3 and flanking V and J genes was sequenced with single-end 150-bp reads. Seven samples, each with two replicates, were multiplexed per lane of an Illumina MiSeq using version 3.0 chemistry. In the paper's pipeline: Raw data were processed with the vendor's proprietary pipeline, and both replicates were merged into a single result per sample. Clonotypes were defined as productive rearrangements sharing the V-gene family, CDR3 amino acid sequence and J-gene segment. Clonality was computed as 1 minus the normalized Shannon entropy (Pielou evenness) of TCRB abundances. T cell density was estimated as total templates divided by the number of input cells, with the number of input cells inferred from the DNA input amount. Recon, run with its default parameters, was used to estimate overall repertoire diversity and clonality. Tumor-enriched clonotypes were defined as having over 0.1% abundance in tumor and at least 32-fold higher abundance than in normal breast. TCRdb carries this immuneACCESS record with in-frame sequences only. Its versions omit some clonotypes, under half of them owing to an unresolved V gene in the studies checked, with the rest unexplained. V, J and clone size are those of that table, while D and trimming were read from the DNA. This sample has approximately 50,000 clones in its table, and about three quarters of those were observed once. The ten largest account for about 3.7% of the sample.

The study profiled bulk TCR beta-chain repertoires in matched peripheral blood, tumor and adjacent normal breast tissue taken from more than 15 patients with early-stage breast cancer. Before surgery, roughly 4.5-11 mL of whole blood was collected into EDTA tubes and then processed within 2 hours. Ficoll-Paque centrifugation in SepMate-50 tubes was used to isolate peripheral blood mononuclear cells. PBMCs were cryopreserved in around 90% FBS with roughly 10% DMSO in aliquots of 2 to 4 million cells and stored in liquid nitrogen. Genomic DNA was extracted with the Qiagen AllPrep DNA/RNA Mini kit. The sample taken for sequencing was blood. The sequence derives from a person aged 25 to 45 with breast cancer. The sequence is built from TRBV27 and TRBJ2-7; TRBD2 agrees with 8 junctional bases. The CDR3 region: CASSRGRAGAHYEQYF. The sequenced DNA: TGTGCCAGCAGCCGTGGGAGAGCGGGAGCCCACTACGAGCAGTACTTC.